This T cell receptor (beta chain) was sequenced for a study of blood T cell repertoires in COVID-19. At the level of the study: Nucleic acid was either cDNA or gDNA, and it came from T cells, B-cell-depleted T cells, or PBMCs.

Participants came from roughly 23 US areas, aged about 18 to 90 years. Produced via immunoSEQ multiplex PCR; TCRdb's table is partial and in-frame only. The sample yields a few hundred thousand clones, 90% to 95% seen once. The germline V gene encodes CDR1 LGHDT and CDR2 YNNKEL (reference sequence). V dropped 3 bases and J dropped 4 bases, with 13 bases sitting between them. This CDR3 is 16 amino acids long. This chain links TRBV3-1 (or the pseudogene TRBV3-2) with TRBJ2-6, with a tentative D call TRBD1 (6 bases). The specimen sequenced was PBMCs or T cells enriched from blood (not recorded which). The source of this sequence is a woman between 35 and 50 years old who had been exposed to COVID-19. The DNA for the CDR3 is TGTGCCAGCAGCCAGGGAACAGGGTTCGGGGCCAACGTCCTGACTTTC. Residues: CASSQGTGFGANVLTF.